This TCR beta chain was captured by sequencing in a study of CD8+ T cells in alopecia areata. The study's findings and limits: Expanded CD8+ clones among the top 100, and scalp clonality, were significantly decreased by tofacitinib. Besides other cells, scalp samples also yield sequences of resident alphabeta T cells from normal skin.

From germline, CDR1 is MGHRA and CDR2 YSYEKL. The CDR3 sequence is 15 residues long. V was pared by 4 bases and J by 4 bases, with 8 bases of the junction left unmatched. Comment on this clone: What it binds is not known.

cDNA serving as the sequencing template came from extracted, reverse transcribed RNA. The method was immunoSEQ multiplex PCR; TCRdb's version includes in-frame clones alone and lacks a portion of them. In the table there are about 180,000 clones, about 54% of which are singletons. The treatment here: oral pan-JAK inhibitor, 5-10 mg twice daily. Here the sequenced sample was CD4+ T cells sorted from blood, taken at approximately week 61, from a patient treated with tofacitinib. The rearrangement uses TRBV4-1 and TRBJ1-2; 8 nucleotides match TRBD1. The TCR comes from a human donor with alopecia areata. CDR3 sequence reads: CASSRSGTGGYGYTF. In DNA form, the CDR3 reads TGCGCCAGCAGCCGTTCCGGGACAGGAGGCTATGGCTACACCTTC.